This T cell receptor (beta chain) was sequenced during a study of cytomegalovirus exposure and HLA in healthy donors. Study outcomes and limitations: Information on immune exposure was restricted to one variable (CMV serostatus).

With 60 Vbeta and 13 Jbeta primers, the PCR was carried out. Produced via immunoSEQ multiplex PCR; TCRdb's table is partial and in-frame only. The sample has 60,000 to 90,000 clones; 55% to 80% are singletons. Deletions cut 1 base from V and 1 base from J, with 10 bases between. CDR1 is SGHTA, CDR2 FQGNSA, per germline. CDR3 length: 15 residues. Points on this clone: As yet, its antigen is unknown.

The J gene is TRBJ1-1, the V gene TRBV7-2, with D possibly matching TRBD1 (6 bases). The material sequenced was PBMCs. This clonotype originated in a man aged 35 to 55 in good health and CMV-seropositive. CDR3: CASSLVLRGNTEAFF. The CDR3 DNA follows: TGTGCCAGCAGCTTAGTTCTCAGGGGGAACACTGAAGCTTTCTTT.